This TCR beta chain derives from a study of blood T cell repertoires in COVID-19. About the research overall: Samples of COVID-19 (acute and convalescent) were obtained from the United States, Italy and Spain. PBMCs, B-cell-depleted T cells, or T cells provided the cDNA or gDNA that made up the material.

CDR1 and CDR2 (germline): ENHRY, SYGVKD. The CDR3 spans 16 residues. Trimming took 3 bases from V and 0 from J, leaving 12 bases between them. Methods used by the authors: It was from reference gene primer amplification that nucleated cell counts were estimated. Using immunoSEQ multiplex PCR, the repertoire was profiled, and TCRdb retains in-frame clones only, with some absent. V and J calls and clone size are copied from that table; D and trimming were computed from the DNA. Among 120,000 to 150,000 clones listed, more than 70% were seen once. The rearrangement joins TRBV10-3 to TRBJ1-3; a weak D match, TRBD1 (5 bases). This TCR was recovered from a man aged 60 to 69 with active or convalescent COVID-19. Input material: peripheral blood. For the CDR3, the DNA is TGTGCCATCAGTGACGCCGACAGAAGCTCTGGAAACACCATATATTTT. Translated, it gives CAISDADRSSGNTIYF.